The 5 T cell receptor beta chains presented below share a single source sample, sequenced in a study of blood T cell repertoires in COVID-19. The data were produced by immunoSEQ multiplex PCR, yet TCRdb's version contains in-frame clones alone and is incomplete. The table has 91,000 or so clones, about 86% seen once. Source material: peripheral blood. The receptor set was obtained from an older woman in a cohort sampled during active or convalescent COVID-19.

This clone appeared a few times. The CDR3 nucleotides are TGCGCCAGCAGCGGATCTAGCGGGGGGGGCTCGGGTGAGCAGTTCTTC. Translated: CASSGSSGGGSGEQFF. This chain uses TRBV5-1 with TRBJ2-1; 12 nucleotides agree with TRBD2. With 4 bases clipped from V and 9 bases from J, the junction kept 11 bases outside the gene matches. CDR3 size: 16 residues. Germline-derived CDR1 and CDR2 are SGHRS and YFSETQ.

The V gene is TRBV12-3 or TRBV12-4, the J gene TRBJ2-1; D is possibly TRBD1 (5 bases). V was pared by 6 bases and J by 2 bases, with 8 bases between. The CDR3 loop spans 13 amino acids. CDR3 coding DNA: TGTGCCAGCAGACAGGCTACCTACAATGAGCAGTTCTTC. Its translation is CASRQATYNEQFF.

This clone has a handful of counts. This chain joins TRBV24-1 and TRBJ2-5, with a tentative D call TRBD2 (6 bases). This CDR3 has 16 amino acids. Germline lookup yields CDR1 KGHDR and CDR2 SFDVKD. V was pared by 5 bases and J by 5 bases, with 20 bases between. The CDR3 sequence: CATSGSRGLKVETQYF. CDR3 nucleotides: TGTGCCACCAGTGGTTCGCGGGGACTCAAGGTTGAGACCCAGTACTTC.

CDR3 residues: CASSRAQGTEAFF. Written as DNA, the CDR3 is TGTGCCAGCAGCCGGGCACAGGGCACTGAAGCTTTCTTT. This chain links TRBV3-1 (or the pseudogene TRBV3-2) with TRBJ1-1; tentatively, D is TRBD1 (6 bases). Looked up from germline, CDR1 is LGHDT and CDR2 is YNNKEL (reference sequence). The CDR3 has 13 amino acids. V was clipped by 4 bases and J by 4 bases, with 10 bases between them.

V is TRBV12-3 or TRBV12-4 and J is TRBJ1-2; D remains ambiguous. The V end lost 1 base, the J end lost 7 bases, and 10 bases lay between the germline ends. This CDR3 has 13 amino acids. As DNA, the CDR3 is TGTGCCAGCAGTTTAGGGGCAGTGGCTGGCTACACCTTC. It translates to CASSLGAVAGYTF.